This entry is about one T cell receptor (beta chain). CDR1 is SGHRS, CDR2 YFSETQ, per germline. With 0 bases removed from V and 8 bases from J, the gap between germline ends came to 17 bases. The CDR3 sequence is 15 residues long. Only in-frame clones appear in the TCRdb table, and some are missing; sequencing was by immunoSEQ multiplex PCR. This table holds approximately 32,000 clones, 90% found once. These data come from a study of T cell changes during pregnancy in multiple sclerosis. The chain combines TRBV5-1 with TRBJ1-2; no clear D. Specimen: peripheral blood, collected in the third trimester of pregnancy. The receptor's source is a female donor in good health, enrolled as a control in a pregnancy study. The CDR3 DNA follows: TGCGCCAGCAGCTTGGCCCAGGCAGGCTTAACAGGCTACACCTTC. It encodes CASSLAQAGLTGYTF.